The entry below describes one T cell receptor (beta chain). The sample is drawn from a study of Graves' ophthalmopathy and Graves' hyperthyroidism. Newly diagnosed hyperthyroidism donors, aged 18 to 65, duration under 2 months. Other autoimmune diseases, uncontrolled infections, pregnancy or lactation ruled patients out of participation. There are 13 residues in the CDR3. Per the germline V gene, CDR1 is MRHNA and CDR2 is SNTAGT. V was cut by 3 bases and J by 6 bases, with 8 bases left in between. Amplified TCR beta CDR3 regions were obtained using RNA transcripts as template. The workflow started with a first-round RT-PCR run with HTBI primers and then moved on to a second-round multiplex PCR. Using its own MiXCR run on the multiplex PCR reads, TCRdb lists one record per CDR3 protein. Of about 1.1 million distinct CDR3 sequences listed, roughly two fifths are singletons.

The genes are TRBV6-4 and TRBJ2-2; D is ambiguous. The sample was peripheral blood or thyroid tissue (not recorded which). This TCR came from an adult man with Graves' hyperthyroidism. This chain's CDR3 is CASSETRPGELFF. CDR3 coding DNA: TGTGCCAGCAGTGAAACAAGGCCCGGGGAGCTGTTTTTT.